This TCR beta chain was recovered during a study of cytomegalovirus exposure and HLA in healthy donors. Findings and caveats of the study: Productive rates of about 87% or about 30% were seen for most TCR beta V segments in an earlier analysis. Rare TCR sequences predominated, though certain public TCRs were found in many donors. Some V segments, including TRBV6-2 and TRBV6-3, were excluded as indistinguishable.

The germline V gene encodes CDR1 MNHNS and CDR2 SASEGT. This CDR3 spans 13 amino acids. V lost 5 bases and J 5 bases, leaving 12 bases between the germline ends. Regarding this clone: Its specificity is not known.

In nominal health when sampled, donors likely had unrecorded immune exposures nonetheless. Use of 60 Vbeta and 13 Jbeta primers characterized the PCR. Using immunoSEQ multiplex PCR, the repertoire was profiled, and TCRdb retains in-frame clones only, with some absent. The data hold roughly 98,000 clones, with over 65% observed a single time. This receptor was obtained from a man aged 35 to 55 in good health and CMV-seronegative. The specimen was PBMCs. The chain employs TRBV6-1 and TRBJ1-1, with D tentatively TRBD1 (5 bases). The CDR3 is CASSNLQGTEAFF. The CDR3 DNA reads TGTGCCAGCAGTAACCTTCAGGGTACTGAAGCTTTCTTT.